This TCR beta chain was identified during a study of somatic mutations in cytotoxic T cells in rheumatoid arthritis. Study at large: Sorted by flow to nearly 100% purity were some V beta antibody-stained T-cell populations, including V beta1+ cells sequenced for TCRB.

Overall study findings and caveats: Increasing age coincided with elevated CD8+ clonality among rheumatoid arthritis patients, though not among healthy controls. Among around 70 patients, several showed a largest CD8+ clone that surpassed 20% of CD8+ cells.

Only in-frame clones appear in the TCRdb table, and some are missing; sequencing was by immunoSEQ multiplex PCR. The table has around 4,000 clones, about four fifths seen once. The sample holds a few counts of this clone. Its antigen is not identified. The V and J ends lost 3 bases and 7 bases, in that order; junction bases with no gene match: 5. This CDR3 comprises 15 residues. Per the germline V gene, CDR1 is SGHNT and CDR2 is YENEEA. The specimen was CD8+ T cells sorted from blood. The clonotype comes from a woman aged 55-69 years with rheumatoid arthritis. This rearrangement joins TRBV11-3 to TRBJ2-1, with 11 bases matching TRBD2. The CDR3 loop reads CASSFELAGVNEQFF. CDR3 nucleotide sequence: TGTGCCAGCAGCTTTGAACTAGCGGGGGTGAATGAGCAGTTCTTC.